This record looks at one T cell receptor (beta chain) sequence and its context. Its antigen remains unidentified. The unexposed donors gave CD4+ T cells in about 2010-2018, prior to COVID-19. CD4+ T cells were isolated from the cells after less than 13 days of culture. Half the medium was replaced with IL-2 medium on days 3 and 7. The method was immunoSEQ multiplex PCR; TCRdb's version includes in-frame clones alone and lacks a portion of them. The sample holds about 18,000 clones, about 86% seen once. CDR3 size: 14 residues. Germline-derived CDR1 and CDR2 are KGHSH and LQKENI. V shed 5 bases and J 4 bases; nucleotides not matched to a gene: 5. This sample is part of a study of CD4 T cells in relation to SARS-CoV-2 and coronaviruses.

This clonotype was obtained from a human donor in good health. Sample: CD4+ T cells from PBMCs, cultured in vitro. The V call is TRBV18, the J call TRBJ1-1; 9 bases map to TRBD1. DNA for the CDR3: TGTGCCAGCTCATCGGGACAGGGAGGCACTGAAGCTTTCTTT. Amino acid sequence: CASSSGQGGTEAFF. Full variable domain (rest looked up from reference TRBV18 and TRBJ1-1): NAGVMQNPRHLVRRRGQEARLRCSPMKGHSHVYWYRQLPEEGLKFMVYLQKENIIDESGMPKERFSAEFPKEGPSILRIQQVVRGDSAAYFCASSSGQGGTEAFFGQGTRLTVV.